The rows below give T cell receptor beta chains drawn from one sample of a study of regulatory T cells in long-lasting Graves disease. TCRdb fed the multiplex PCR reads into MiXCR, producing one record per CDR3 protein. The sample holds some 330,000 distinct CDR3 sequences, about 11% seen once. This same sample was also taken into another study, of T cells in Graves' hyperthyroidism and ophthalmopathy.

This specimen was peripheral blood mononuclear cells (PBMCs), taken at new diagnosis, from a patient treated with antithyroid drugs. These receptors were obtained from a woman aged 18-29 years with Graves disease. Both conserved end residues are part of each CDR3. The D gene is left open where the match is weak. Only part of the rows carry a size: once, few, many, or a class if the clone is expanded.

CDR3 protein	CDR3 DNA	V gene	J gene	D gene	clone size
CASSDVRGEEQYF	TGCGCCAGCAGTGATGTTAGGGGGGAGGAGCAGTACTTC	TRBV10-2	TRBJ2-7	NA	many
CASSIGEWEKLFF	TGTGCCAGCAGTATAGGGGAGTGGGAAAAACTGTTTTTT	TRBV27	TRBJ1-4	NA	many
CASSPRRGTGEKLFF	TGTGCCAGTAGTCCTCGGAGAGGGACGGGTGAAAAACTGTTTTTT	TRBV19	TRBJ1-4	NA	few
CASSFAGANVLTF	TGTGCCAGCAGTTTCGCTGGGGCCAACGTCCTGACTTTC	TRBV5-5	TRBJ2-6	NA	many
CASSLDIGSNGNEQFF	TGTGCCAGCAGTTTAGATATCGGGAGTAACGGAAATGAGCAGTTCTTC	TRBV12-3/TRBV12-4	TRBJ2-1	NA	many
CASRVTSIEAFF	TGTGCCAGCAGAGTAACCTCGATTGAAGCTTTCTTT	TRBV7-9	TRBJ1-1	NA	many
CASNRGGRDLQYF	TGTGCCAGCAACCGAGGGGGGAGGGACCTGCAGTACTTC	TRBV3-1	TRBJ2-7	NA	many
CASRGMSSEQYF	TGTGCCAGCAGGGGTATGTCGAGCGAGCAGTACTTC	TRBV7-2	TRBJ2-7	NA	many
CASSQLRGLGYTF	TGTGCCAGCAGCCAACTTAGGGGGCTTGGCTACACCTTC	TRBV3-1	TRBJ1-2	TRBD1	many
CASSHTEGIGTEAFF	TGTGCCAGCAGCCATACCGAGGGGATTGGCACTGAAGCTTTCTTT	TRBV3-1	TRBJ1-1	NA	many
CASSSRTSGFYEQYF	TGTGCCAGCAGTTCCCGGACTAGCGGGTTCTACGAGCAGTACTTC	TRBV27	TRBJ2-7	TRBD2	many
CASGPFNTEAFF	TGTGCCAGCGGCCCTTTCAACACTGAAGCTTTCTTT	TRBV28	TRBJ1-1	NA	many
CASSSAGVAGSYEQYF	TGTGCCAGCAGCTCCGCAGGGGTAGCGGGTTCCTACGAGCAGTACTTC	TRBV5-4	TRBJ2-7	NA	many
CASSRLPAVYSNQPQHF	TGCGCCAGCAGCCGTCTACCAGCGGTATATAGCAATCAGCCCCAGCATTTT	TRBV4-1	TRBJ1-5	NA	NA
CASSMGGLASYNEQFF	TGTGCCAGTAGTATGGGTGGGCTAGCCTCCTACAATGAGCAGTTCTTC	TRBV19	TRBJ2-1	NA	many
CASSYGNYGYTF	TGTGCCAGCAGTTACGGCAACTATGGCTACACCTTC	TRBV6-2/TRBV6-3	TRBJ1-2	NA	many
CSASRTSGIFYSYEQYF	TGCAGTGCTAGTCGGACTAGCGGGATTTTCTACTCCTACGAGCAGTACTTC	TRBV20-1	TRBJ2-7	TRBD2	NA
CASSYVGGGTDTQYF	TGTGCCAGCAGTTACGTCGGGGGAGGAACAGATACGCAGTATTTT	TRBV6-5	TRBJ2-3	NA	NA
CAISEWDREVNNQPQHF	TGTGCCATCAGTGAGTGGGACAGGGAAGTCAACAATCAGCCCCAGCATTTT	TRBV10-3	TRBJ1-5	TRBD1	NA
CASSLTRDRQSYEQYF	TGTGCCAGCAGTCTCACACGGGACAGGCAAAGCTACGAGCAGTACTTC	TRBV6-1	TRBJ2-7	TRBD1	many
CASSPGQGFYEQYF	TGCGCCAGCAGCCCGGGACAGGGCTTCTACGAGCAGTACTTC	TRBV5-1	TRBJ2-7	TRBD1	many
CSASFLEGSVGYGYTF	TGCAGTGCTAGCTTCTTAGAGGGTTCAGTTGGCTATGGCTACACCTTC	TRBV20-1	TRBJ1-2	NA	few
CASSGLAGGKQETQYF	TGTGCCAGCAGTGGACTAGCGGGGGGGAAACAAGAGACCCAGTACTTC	TRBV12-3/TRBV12-4	TRBJ2-5	TRBD2	many
CAWSGRTLSVAFF	TGTGCCTGGAGTGGGAGGACCCTCTCGGTAGCTTTCTTT	TRBV30	TRBJ1-1	NA	many
CAISERKMDTEAFF	TGTGCCATCAGTGAAAGGAAGATGGACACTGAAGCTTTCTTT	TRBV10-3	TRBJ1-1	NA	many
CAISGGTSGSYEQYF	TGTGCCATCAGTGGTGGGACTAGCGGCTCCTACGAGCAGTACTTC	TRBV10-3	TRBJ2-7	TRBD2	many
CAIRRTGSYEQYF	TGTGCCATCAGGAGGACAGGATCCTACGAGCAGTACTTC	TRBV10-3	TRBJ2-7	TRBD1	many
CASRFPGVGETQYF	TGTGCCAGCAGGTTCCCGGGAGTAGGGGAGACCCAGTACTTC	TRBV7-8	TRBJ2-5	NA	many
CASSSRDYSYEQYF	TGTGCCAGCAGTTCCCGGGACTATTCCTACGAGCAGTACTTC	TRBV28	TRBJ2-7	TRBD2	few
CASSLGTGVSEQYF	TGTGCCAGCAGCCTAGGGACAGGGGTCTCCGAGCAGTACTTC	TRBV9	TRBJ2-7	TRBD1	NA
CASSQLMQRNTEAFF	TGCGCCAGCAGCCAATTGATGCAGAGGAACACTGAAGCTTTCTTT	TRBV4-3	TRBJ1-1	NA	NA